This T cell receptor beta chain emerged from a study of blood T cell repertoires in COVID-19. CDR1 is MDHEN and CDR2 is SYDVKM in the germline V gene. The CDR3 is 12 residues long. V lost 8 bases, J lost 9 bases, and 14 bases lay in between. Profiling relied on immunoSEQ multiplex PCR, and the TCRdb table lists in-frame clones only, not all of them. The sample holds 360,000 or so clones, 88% seen once. This clone showed up just once. The chain links TRBV28 to TRBJ1-5; D is unresolved. This TCR was sampled from a woman aged 25 to 39 who had been exposed to COVID-19. The sample comprised PBMCs or T cells enriched from blood (not recorded which). This chain's CDR3 is CASGRKPPPQHF. The CDR3 DNA is TGTGCCAGCGGCCGAAAACCACCGCCCCAGCATTTT.